The clone carrying this T cell receptor beta chain was recorded a few times. Donors were healthy HIV-negative adults without recently reported acute infections or vaccinations. The CDR3 length is 14 residues. Germline-derived CDR1 and CDR2 are SGHRS and YFSETQ. V gave up 0 bases and J gave up 2 bases, with 5 bases separating them. Produced via immunoSEQ multiplex PCR; TCRdb's table is partial and in-frame only. This table has about 1 million clones, roughly 70% appearing once. This entry belongs to a study of shared clonotypes between healthy human individuals. This receptor was identified in a man aged 18 to 30 in good health. The chain is built from TRBV5-1 and TRBJ1-4, with D hard to call. Sequenced material: memory CD4+ T cells sorted from blood. Subset meaning: CD45RA-negative fraction. The CDR3 coding sequence is TGCGCCAGCAGCTTGGCCCAGACTAATGAAAAACTGTTTTTT. It specifies CASSLAQTNEKLFF. Full variable domain (outside the CDR3, taken from reference TRBV5-1 and TRBJ1-4): KAGVTQTPRYLIKTRGQQVTLSCSPISGHRSVSWYQQTPGQGLQFLFEYFSETQRNKGNFPGRFSGRQFSNSRSEMNVSTLELGDSALYLCASSLAQTNEKLFFGSGTQLSVL.